The clone carrying this T cell receptor (beta chain) was picked up a small number of times. The record originates from a study of response to subunit inactivated influenza vaccine. Looked up from germline, CDR1 is MGHRA and CDR2 is YSYEKL. The ends were cut back, 0 bases at V and 6 bases at J, with 9 bases in the middle. This CDR3 is 15 amino acids long. TCRdb ran MiXCR on the RT-PCR reads and lists one entry per CDR3 protein. In the table there are 170,000 or so distinct CDR3 sequences, around 11% of which are singletons. This sequence joins TRBV4-1 and TRBJ1-6; the D is unclear. The clonotype was recovered from a man between 50 and 75 years old who received an inactivated influenza vaccine. The starting material was CD8+ T cells sorted from PBMCs, obtained approximately 25 months after vaccination. CDR3 protein: CASSQEPLSNSPLHF. In nucleotides, the CDR3 is TGCGCCAGCAGCCAAGAACCTTTGAGTAATTCACCCCTCCACTTT.